This passage covers 26 T cell receptor beta chains from one sample sequenced in a study of blood T cell repertoires in COVID-19 (dated by TCRdb to about 2020). Library generation was performed with the immunoSEQ multiplex PCR assay. The table was pulled from immuneACCESS by TCRdb, which kept in-frame rearrangements only. Such tables lose some clones; where checked, under half of the loss comes from unresolved V genes, and the rest has no known cause. Here the sample has approximately 210,000 clones; roughly nine tenths occur a single time. The ten largest clonotypes hold roughly 0.69% of the sample. Source material: peripheral blood. These TCRs come from a man aged 35-49 years with acute or convalescent COVID-19.

This clone turned up a few times. This sequence joins TRBV9 and TRBJ2-2, with TRBD1 matching over 9 bases. CDR3 length: 14 residues. Germline V gene lookup returns CDR1 SGDLS and CDR2 YYNGEE. Trimming removed 4 bases from V and 7 bases from J; junction bases left unmatched: 5. The CDR3 loop is CASSPRTGVGELFF. As DNA, the CDR3 is TGTGCCAGCAGCCCCAGGACAGGGGTCGGGGAGCTGTTTTTT.

The count of this clone is one. The rearrangement uses TRBV18 and TRBJ1-5, with 7 positions matching TRBD1. V lost 5 bases, J lost 5 bases, and 3 bases stayed unmatched. Germline values: CDR1 KGHSH, CDR2 LQKENI. The CDR3 runs to 13 residues. The CDR3, as DNA: TGTGCCAGCTCAGATGGACAGGATCAGCCCCAGCATTTT. Translating gives CASSDGQDQPQHF.

The table lists this clone with a count of one. This chain joins TRBV4-2 and TRBJ2-2, with 11 positions matching TRBD2. J lost 1 base, V lost 4 bases, and 8 bases had no gene match. Germline V lookup: CDR1 LGHNA, CDR2 YNFKEQ. The CDR3 length is 18 residues. As DNA, the CDR3 is TGTGCCAGCAGCCGGACTAGCGGGCCCAGAGGGAACACCGGGGAGCTGTTTTTT. Amino acids: CASSRTSGPRGNTGELFF.

V usage is TRBV19 and J usage is TRBJ2-3; tentative D call: TRBD1 (5 bases). Per the germline V gene, CDR1 is LNHDA and CDR2 is SQIVND (reference sequence). Trimming cost V 6 bases and J 3 bases, with 22 bases left between them. CDR3 length: 17 amino acids. The CDR3 loop is CASSIYGPTALTDTQYF. The CDR3 DNA reads TGTGCCAGTAGCATTTACGGTCCGACAGCCCTAACAGATACGCAGTATTTT. The variable domain in full, completed from reference TRBV19 and TRBJ2-3, reads DGGITQSPKYLFRKEGQNVTLSCEQNLNHDAMYWYRQDPGQGLRLIYYSQIVNDFQKGDIAEGYSVSREKKESFPLTVTSAQKNPTAFYLCASSIYGPTALTDTQYFGPGTRLTVL.

The rearrangement uses TRBV27 and TRBJ1-2, with a weak D call TRBD1 (5 bases). Germline V gives CDR1 MNHEY, CDR2 SMNVEV (reference sequence). Trimming pared 5 bases from V and 2 bases from J, leaving 12 bases between. This CDR3 has 14 residues. The CDR3 spells CASSVAGRNYGYTF. CDR3 in DNA: TGTGCCAGCAGTGTAGCAGGGCGGAACTATGGCTACACCTTC.

This chain uses TRBV6-5 with TRBJ2-3; D is perhaps TRBD1 (6 bases). V lost 4 bases and J 3 bases, leaving 11 bases between the germline ends. This CDR3 spans 14 amino acids. CDR1 MNHEY and CDR2 SVGAGI come from the germline V gene. In nucleotides, the CDR3 is TGTGCCAGCAGTTTGGGGGACACTACAGATACGCAGTATTTT. It codes for CASSLGDTTDTQYF.

This clone was observed a handful of times. The V and J genes are TRBV29-1 and TRBJ1-6; TRBD1 matches at 10 bases. CDR1 and CDR2 from the germline V gene are SQVTM and ANQGSEA. Trimming cost V 5 bases and J 7 bases; bases outside gene matches: 2. The CDR3 totals 13 residues. CDR3 protein: CSVLGQGNSPLHF. The CDR3 DNA reads as TGCAGCGTTCTGGGACAGGGGAATTCACCCCTCCACTTT. The entire variable domain, with the rest obtained from reference TRBV29-1 and TRBJ1-6, is as follows: SAVISQKPSRDICQRGTSLTIQCQVDSQVTMMFWYRQQPGQSLTLIATANQGSEATYESGFVIDKFPISRPNLTFSTLTVSNMSPEDSSIYLCSVLGQGNSPLHFGNGTRLTVT.

The chain joins TRBV29-1 to TRBJ1-1; D is perhaps TRBD1 (5 bases). CDR1 SQVTM and CDR2 ANQGSEA come from the germline V gene. The CDR3 runs to 13 residues. V gave up 4 bases and J gave up 0 bases, with 9 bases separating them. The CDR3 DNA reads TGCAGCGTTGCCCAAGGGGTGAACACTGAAGCTTTCTTT. Protein sequence: CSVAQGVNTEAFF.

The chain is built from TRBV28 and TRBJ2-5, with D perhaps matching TRBD1 (6 bases). Trimming took 8 bases from V and 7 from J, leaving 17 bases between them. Germline CDR1 MDHEN, CDR2 SYDVKM. The CDR3 spans 13 residues. CDR3 region: CASGLTQQGTQYF. CDR3 bases: TGTGCCAGCGGCTTGACTCAACAGGGGACCCAGTACTTC. Variable domain in full (rest from reference TRBV28 and TRBJ2-5): DVKVTQSSRYLVKRTGEKVFLECVQDMDHENMFWYRQDPGLGLRLIYFSYDVKMKEKGDIPEGYSVSREKKERFSLILESASTNQTSMYLCASGLTQQGTQYFGPGTRLLVL.

The chain recombines TRBV6-5 with TRBJ1-2, with TRBD1 matching 7 bases. CDR1 and CDR2 from the germline V gene are MNHEY and SVGAGI. Trimming at V came to 9 bases and at J to 1 base, leaving 5 bases not matched to a gene. The CDR3 runs 13 residues. CDR3 protein: CASRNRGNYGYTF. DNA of the CDR3: TGTGCCAGTAGGAACAGGGGTAACTATGGCTACACCTTC.

V gene TRBV5-1 combines with J gene TRBJ1-5, with 8 positions matching TRBD1. This CDR3 has 14 amino acids. V was pared by 3 bases and J by 6 bases, with 5 bases of the junction left unmatched. Per germline, CDR1 SGHRS and CDR2 YFSETQ. The CDR3 DNA sequence: TGCGCCAGCAGCTCTGACAGGGGAGGTCAGCCCCAGCATTTT. Translation gives CASSSDRGGQPQHF.

The chain carries TRBV28 and TRBJ2-7, with 10 bases lining up with TRBD1. The CDR3 runs to 15 residues. Germline lookup yields CDR1 MDHEN and CDR2 SYDVKM. Unmatched junction bases numbered 4, after V lost 4 bases and J lost 1 base. CDR3 amino acids: CASSSGTGASYEQYF. DNA for the CDR3: TGTGCCAGCAGTTCCGGGACAGGGGCGTCCTACGAGCAGTACTTC.

This clone was found once. The V and J genes are TRBV2 and TRBJ2-5; a weak D match, TRBD2 (6 bases). The germline V gene has CDR1 SNHLY and CDR2 FYNNEI. The CDR3 totals 17 residues. V was pared by 3 bases and J by 5 bases, with 22 bases between. The DNA for the CDR3 is TGTGCCAGCAGTGATAGGTCGCTAGCGAGGATGAGGGAGACCCAGTACTTC. It is translated as CASSDRSLARMRETQYF.

This clone is a singleton in its sample. The genes are TRBV7-2 and TRBJ1-4, with 11 bases fitting TRBD1. CDR1 is SGHTA, CDR2 FQGNSA, per germline. The CDR3 has 15 residues. The V gene end was trimmed by 5 bases and the J gene end by 6 bases; junction bases not matched to a gene: 5. Here the CDR3 reads CASSHPGQGDEKLFF. CDR3 sequence (DNA): TGTGCCAGCAGCCACCCGGGACAGGGGGATGAAAAACTGTTTTTT.

The table lists this clone with a count of one. The chain combines TRBV3-1 (or the pseudogene TRBV3-2) with TRBJ2-5; TRBD2 matches at 7 bases. The germline V gene has CDR1 LGHDT and CDR2 YNNKEL (reference sequence). The CDR3 consists of 17 residues. J gave up 4 bases and V 1 base, and 12 bases lay outside the gene matches. The CDR3 sequence is CASSQVRVAGSRETQYF. The CDR3 nucleotides are TGTGCCAGCAGCCAAGTTCGGGTAGCGGGCTCGAGAGAGACCCAGTACTTC.

As concerns this clone: The sample has other DNA sequences that encode this CDR3 too. The V call is TRBV19, the J call TRBJ2-7; 7 bases line up with TRBD1. Trimming cost V 5 bases and J 2 bases; bases outside gene matches: 0. The germline CDR1 and CDR2 sequences are LNHDA and SQIVND (reference sequence). The CDR3 loop spans 12 amino acids. CDR3 in DNA: TGTGCCAGTAGTGACAGGGCCTACGAGCAGTACTTC. It translates to CASSDRAYEQYF.

The chain is built from TRBV19 and TRBJ1-4; D is ambiguous. V lost 9 bases and J lost 0, with 14 bases in between. Germline CDR1 is LNHDA and CDR2 is SQIVND (reference sequence). The CDR3 is made up of 15 amino acids. The chain's CDR3 is CASHYGVATNEKLFF. CDR3 DNA: TGTGCCAGCCACTATGGAGTCGCAACTAATGAAAAACTGTTTTTT.

This clone was detected only once. The chain uses TRBV4-3 and TRBJ2-3; 9 bases fit TRBD1. This CDR3 comprises 18 residues. The germline CDR1 and CDR2 sequences are LGHNA and YSLEER. J lost 2 bases, V lost 0 bases, and 9 bases had no gene match. The CDR3 DNA reads TGCGCCAGCAGCCAAGATCGCTGGGGGACAGGGTTCACAGATACGCAGTATTTT. It encodes CASSQDRWGTGFTDTQYF.

The gene calls are TRBV7-2 and TRBJ2-7; perhaps TRBD2 as D (5 bases). V lost 0 bases and J lost 0, with 6 bases in between. Germline CDR1 reads SGHTA; CDR2 reads FQGNSA. The CDR3 length is 14 residues. DNA of the CDR3: TGTGCCAGCAGCTTAGCCCGGGGCTCCTACGAGCAGTACTTC. Encoded protein: CASSLARGSYEQYF. The entire variable domain, with the rest obtained from reference TRBV7-2 and TRBJ2-7, is as follows: GAGVSQSPSNKVTEKGKDVELRCDPISGHTALYWYRQSLGQGLEFLIYFQGNSAPDKSGLPSDRFSAERTGGSVSTLTIQRTQQEDSAVYLCASSLARGSYEQYFGPGTRLTVT.

The chain combines TRBV7-9 with TRBJ2-7, with TRBD2 matching 9 bases. Trimming removed 5 bases from V and 1 base from J; junction bases left unmatched: 9. This CDR3 spans 16 amino acids. CDR1 and CDR2 (germline): SEHNR, FQNEAQ (reference sequence). The CDR3 is CASSPLGREGSYEQYF. In nucleotides, the CDR3 is TGTGCCAGCAGCCCCCTGGGGCGGGAGGGTTCCTACGAGCAGTACTTC.

This clone was seen a handful of times. This chain uses TRBV29-1 with TRBJ2-1, with 13 bases matching TRBD2. V dropped 8 bases and J dropped 5; count of bases not matched to a gene: 9. The CDR3 runs 15 residues. Germline V gives CDR1 SQVTM, CDR2 ANQGSEA. CDR3 nucleotide sequence: TGCAGCTTTTCCCCCGGGACTAGCGGGAACAATGAGCAGTTCTTC. Amino acids: CSFSPGTSGNNEQFF.

The chain recombines TRBV5-1 with TRBJ2-1; TRBD2 agrees at 8 bases. The CDR3 runs to 16 residues. The J segment lost 6 bases and the V segment lost 0 bases, leaving 8 bases of the junction unmatched. Per the germline V gene, CDR1 is SGHRS and CDR2 is YFSETQ. Here the CDR3 DNA reads TGCGCCAGCAGCTTGGCCGGTAGCGGGGCTCGCAATGAGCAGTTCTTC. Its protein product is CASSLAGSGARNEQFF.

V gene TRBV5-4 combines with J gene TRBJ2-1; 9 bases match TRBD2. Trimming cost V 0 bases and J 7 bases; bases outside gene matches: 5. The length of the CDR3 is 15 residues. CDR1 and CDR2 (germline): SGHNT, YYREEE (reference sequence). The CDR3 loop is CASSLELAGYNEQFF. In nucleotides, the CDR3 is TGTGCCAGCAGCTTGGAGCTAGCGGGATATAATGAGCAGTTCTTC.

Only a few counts were recorded for this clone. The chain carries TRBV3-1 (or the pseudogene TRBV3-2) and TRBJ1-4, with TRBD1 as a possible D gene (6 bases). The V gene's germline CDR1 is LGHDT and CDR2 YNNKEL (reference sequence). The CDR3 loop spans 15 amino acids. Deletions cut 3 bases from V and 2 bases from J, with 10 bases between. The CDR3 nucleotides are TGTGCCAGCAGCCACCGCAGGGGCACTAATGAAAAACTGTTTTTT. Translated: CASSHRRGTNEKLFF.

The V and J genes are TRBV11-3 and TRBJ2-3, with 13 nucleotides matching TRBD2. Germline V gene sequence: CDR1 SGHNT, CDR2 YENEEA. The J segment lost 5 bases and the V segment lost 8 bases, leaving 1 base of the junction unmatched. The CDR3 has 13 residues. DNA for the CDR3: TGTGCCAGCGGGACTAGCGGGGAAGATACGCAGTATTTT. Protein sequence: CASGTSGEDTQYF.

The V and J genes are TRBV19 and TRBJ2-3; TRBD1 is a possible D gene (7 bases). The CDR3 has 14 residues. With 2 bases removed from V and 9 bases from J, the gap between germline ends came to 15 bases. Germline V gene sequence: CDR1 LNHDA, CDR2 SQIVND (reference sequence). CDR3 in amino acids: CASSITQGRRTQYF. The CDR3 DNA sequence: TGTGCCAGTAGTATAACACAGGGGAGGAGGACGCAGTATTTT.